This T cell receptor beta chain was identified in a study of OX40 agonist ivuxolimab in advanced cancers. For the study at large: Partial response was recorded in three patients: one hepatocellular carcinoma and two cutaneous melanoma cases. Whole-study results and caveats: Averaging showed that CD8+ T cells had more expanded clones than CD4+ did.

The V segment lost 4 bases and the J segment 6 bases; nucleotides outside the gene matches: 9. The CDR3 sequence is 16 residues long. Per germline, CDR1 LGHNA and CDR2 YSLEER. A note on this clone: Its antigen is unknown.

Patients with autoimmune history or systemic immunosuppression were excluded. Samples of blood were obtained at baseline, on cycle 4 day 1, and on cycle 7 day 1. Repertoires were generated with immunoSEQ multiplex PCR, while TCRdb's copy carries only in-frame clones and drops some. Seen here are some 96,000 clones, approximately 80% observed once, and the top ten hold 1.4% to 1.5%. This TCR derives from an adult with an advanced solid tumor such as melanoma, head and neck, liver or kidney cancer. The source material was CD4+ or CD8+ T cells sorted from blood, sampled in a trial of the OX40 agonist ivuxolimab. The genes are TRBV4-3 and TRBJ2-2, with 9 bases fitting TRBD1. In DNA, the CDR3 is TGCGCCAGCAGCCCCCTGGGACAGGGCTTGCCCGGGGAGCTGTTTTTT. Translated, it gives CASSPLGQGLPGELFF.